A single sample is the source of the 16 T cell receptor beta chains below, sequenced in a study of Ad26.COV2.S vaccination and SARS-CoV-2 variants. The method was immunoSEQ multiplex PCR; TCRdb's version includes in-frame clones alone and lacks a portion of them. This sample has 300,000 to 400,000 clones, with approximately 86% found just once. As to treatment: 19 received Ad26.COV2.S at low or high dose, single or two shots; about 5 received placebo; per-sample allocation not given. On day 63 after the first injection, vaccine and placebo recipients gave samples. The input for sequencing was peripheral blood, taken in a trial of Ad26.COV2.S vaccine versus placebo. The receptors shown here come from a person between 18 and 65 years old who received the Ad26.COV2.S COVID-19 vaccine or a placebo.

This clone has a handful of counts. The chain carries TRBV19 and TRBJ1-3; D unresolved. The V and J ends lost 8 bases and 4 bases respectively, with 15 bases between them. CDR1 is LNHDA, CDR2 SQIVND, per germline (reference sequence). The length of the CDR3 is 14 residues. Written as DNA, the CDR3 is TGTGCCAGTCATATTCTACCCCTGGGAAACACCATATATTTT. It is translated as CASHILPLGNTIYF.

This chain uses TRBV6-6 with TRBJ2-2, with a possible D match to TRBD2 (6 bases). CDR1 is MNHNY, CDR2 SVGAGI, per germline (reference sequence). This CDR3 spans 15 amino acids. The V end lost 6 bases, the J end lost 4 bases, and 15 bases lay between the germline ends. The CDR3 sequence: CASRAEGSGTGELFF. DNA of the CDR3: TGTGCCAGCAGAGCGGAGGGATCCGGCACCGGGGAGCTGTTTTTT.

This CDR3 reads CATSDGERTQHF. DNA of the CDR3: TGTGCCACCAGTGATGGAGAGAGGACCCAGCATTTT. The chain recombines TRBV24-1 with TRBJ1-5, with D unresolved. The CDR3 totals 12 residues. Germline CDR1 KGHDR, CDR2 SFDVKD. Trimming shortened V by 3 bases and J by 11 bases, and 10 bases separated the two germline ends.

Concerning this clone itself: Additional DNA sequences in this sample encode the identical CDR3. In nucleotides, the CDR3 is TGCAGTGCTAGAGATTATACTGAAGCTTTCTTT. It specifies CSARDYTEAFF. This chain links TRBV20-1 with TRBJ1-1; no clear D. CDR3 length: 11 residues. Deletions cut 0 bases from V and 5 bases from J, with 4 bases between. CDR1 and CDR2 (germline): DFQATT, SNEGSKA (reference sequence).

This sequence joins TRBV7-2 and TRBJ1-4; D remains ambiguous. The CDR3 is 18 residues long. The germline V gene encodes CDR1 SGHTA and CDR2 FQGNSA. Trimming took off 5 bases at V and 8 bases at J, with 27 bases between the two ends. CDR3 DNA sequence: TGTGCCAGCAGCCCAACAGCGTGGCAGGCTGCGACGACCGAAAAACTGTTTTTT. It yields the protein CASSPTAWQAATTEKLFF.

The rearrangement links TRBV5-1 to TRBJ1-1; a possible D gene is TRBD1 (5 bases). CDR3 length: 16 residues. Germline values: CDR1 SGHRS, CDR2 YFSETQ. V gave up 4 bases and J gave up 0 bases, with 16 bases separating them. The CDR3, as DNA: TGCGCCAGCAGCGTGGACGGGACGGGGGTGAACACTGAAGCTTTCTTT. As protein: CASSVDGTGVNTEAFF.

V gene TRBV4-3 combines with J gene TRBJ1-4, with a possible D match to TRBD1 (6 bases). In germline, CDR1 is LGHNA, CDR2 YSLEER. There are 14 residues in the CDR3. The V gene lost 2 bases and the J gene lost 8 bases, with 12 bases spanning the gap. The CDR3, as DNA: TGCGCCAGCAGCCAAACCCAGGGGAACGAAAAACTGTTTTTT. Residues: CASSQTQGNEKLFF.

The chain uses TRBV27 and TRBJ1-2; D unresolved. CDR1 and CDR2 from the germline V gene are MNHEY and SMNVEV (reference sequence). Trimming cost V 0 bases and J 5 bases, with 7 bases left between them. The CDR3 totals 13 residues. DNA of the CDR3: TGTGCCAGCAGTTTATCTCCGATATATGGCTACACCTTC. Translation gives CASSLSPIYGYTF.

This rearrangement joins TRBV7-9 to TRBJ2-6; weak D call: TRBD2 (6 bases). The CDR3 contains 19 residues. Germline V CDR1 and CDR2: SEHNR, FQNEAQ (reference sequence). Trimming left V 4 bases short and J 0 bases short, with 19 bases between. CDR3 residues: CASSSRLVGTGSGANVLTF. The CDR3 bases are TGTGCCAGCAGCTCCCGACTAGTTGGAACGGGCTCTGGGGCCAACGTCCTGACTTTC.

The chain joins TRBV7-2 to TRBJ1-6; 9 nucleotides match TRBD1. This CDR3 comprises 17 residues. The V segment lost 5 bases and the J segment 2 bases; nucleotides outside the gene matches: 7. Germline V gene sequence: CDR1 SGHTA, CDR2 FQGNSA. CDR3 amino acids: CASSAGTGRTYNSPLHF. In DNA form, the CDR3 reads TGTGCCAGCAGCGCCGGGACAGGGAGAACCTATAATTCACCCCTCCACTTT.

The chain combines TRBV5-5 with TRBJ2-1; D remains unclear. V gave up 0 bases and J gave up 2 bases, with 9 bases separating them. This CDR3 comprises 15 residues. Germline CDR1 and CDR2: SGHKS and YYEKEE (reference sequence). In nucleotides, the CDR3 is TGTGCCAGCAGCTTGGTCGTCGGCACCTACAATGAGCAGTTCTTC. Its translation: CASSLVVGTYNEQFF.

The chain employs TRBV5-1 and TRBJ2-7, with D unresolved. The CDR3 covers 15 residues. Between the trimmed V and J ends, which lost 0 bases and 4 bases, there was a span of 14 bases. Per germline, CDR1 SGHRS and CDR2 YFSETQ. In DNA form, the CDR3 reads TGCGCCAGCAGCTTGGCTCCGGGCTCAGAATACGAGCAGTACTTC. Its protein product is CASSLAPGSEYEQYF. Filled out from reference TRBV5-1 and TRBJ2-7, the complete variable domain reads KAGVTQTPRYLIKTRGQQVTLSCSPISGHRSVSWYQQTPGQGLQFLFEYFSETQRNKGNFPGRFSGRQFSNSRSEMNVSTLELGDSALYLCASSLAPGSEYEQYFGPGTRLTVT.

The gene calls are TRBV3-1 (or the pseudogene TRBV3-2) and TRBJ2-7; D might be TRBD2 (5 bases). With 4 bases removed from V and 2 bases from J, the gap between germline ends came to 9 bases. CDR1 is LGHDT, CDR2 YNNKEL, per germline (reference sequence). There are 13 residues in the CDR3. This chain's CDR3 is CASSRLAAYEQYF. The DNA of the CDR3 is TGTGCCAGCAGCCGTCTAGCAGCCTACGAGCAGTACTTC.

The gene calls are TRBV7-2 and TRBJ1-3, with D unresolved. CDR3 length: 15 residues. Per the germline V gene, CDR1 is SGHTA and CDR2 is FQGNSA. The germline V and J ends were trimmed by 1 base and 4 bases, with 11 bases remaining between them. CDR3 bases: TGTGCCAGCAGCTTAGGGGGAATTGACGGAAACACCATATATTTT. This codes for CASSLGGIDGNTIYF.

The genes are TRBV6-1 and TRBJ2-1; 7 bases line up with TRBD2. With V trimmed by 0 bases and J by 9 bases, 17 bases remained unmatched. CDR1 is MNHNS, CDR2 SASEGT, per germline. The CDR3 covers 18 residues. The CDR3 DNA follows: TGTGCCAGCAGTGAAGCTTGGGCTAGCGGAACAAGAGGTAGTGAGCAGTTCTTC. This encodes CASSEAWASGTRGSEQFF.

The V and J genes are TRBV3-1 (or the pseudogene TRBV3-2) and TRBJ1-3; D is possibly TRBD1 (6 bases). The CDR3 runs 14 residues. Germline V gives CDR1 LGHDT, CDR2 YNNKEL (reference sequence). Trimming stripped 4 bases from V and 2 bases from J, with 9 bases between. CDR3 nucleotides: TGTGCCAGCAGCCTATCAGGGGCTGGAAACACCATATATTTT. This codes for CASSLSGAGNTIYF.